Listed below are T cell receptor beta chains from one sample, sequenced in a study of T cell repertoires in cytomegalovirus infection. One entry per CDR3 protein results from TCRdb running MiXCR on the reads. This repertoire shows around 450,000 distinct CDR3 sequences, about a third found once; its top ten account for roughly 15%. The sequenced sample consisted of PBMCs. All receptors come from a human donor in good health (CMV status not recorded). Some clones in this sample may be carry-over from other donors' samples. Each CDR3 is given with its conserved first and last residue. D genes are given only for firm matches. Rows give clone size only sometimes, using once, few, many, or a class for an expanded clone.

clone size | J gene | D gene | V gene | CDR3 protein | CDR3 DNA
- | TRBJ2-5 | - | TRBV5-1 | CASSLAGGPVTQYF | TGCGCCAGCAGCTTGGCGGGGGGCCCGGTAACCCAGTACTTC
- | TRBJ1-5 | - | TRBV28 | CASSPGNSNQPQHF | TGTGCCAGCAGCCCAGGCAATAGCAATCAGCCCCAGCATTTT
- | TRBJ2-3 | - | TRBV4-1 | CASSQEGDTQYF | TGCGCCAGCAGCCAAGAGGGGGATACGCAGTATTTT
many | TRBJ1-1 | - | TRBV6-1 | CASSARTADTPWNTEAFF | TGTGCCAGCAGCGCACGGACAGCCGATACACCCTGGAACACTGAAGCTTTCTTT
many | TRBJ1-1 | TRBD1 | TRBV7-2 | CASSLGQGAEAFF | TGTGCCAGCAGCTTAGGACAGGGGGCTGAAGCTTTCTTT
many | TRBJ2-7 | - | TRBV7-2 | CASRSGPIPAEQYF | TGTGCCAGCCGTTCCGGGCCAATTCCGGCCGAGCAGTACTTC
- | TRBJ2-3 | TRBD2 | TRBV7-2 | CASSLDGLASDTHYF | TGTGCCAGCAGCTTGGACGGACTAGCTTCTGATACGCATTATTTT
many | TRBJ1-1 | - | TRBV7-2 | CASSGAGTQNTEAFF | TGTGCCAGCAGCGGGGCCGGGACGCAAAACACTGAAGCTTTCTTT
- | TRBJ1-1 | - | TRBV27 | CASRPLTVNTEAFF | TGTGCCAGCAGACCCTTGACAGTGAACACTGAAGCTTTCTTT
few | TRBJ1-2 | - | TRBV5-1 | CASTSHTGPLSGYTF | TGCGCCAGCACCTCTCATACAGGGCCCCTCAGTGGCTACACCTTC
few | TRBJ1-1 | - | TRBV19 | CASSWRNTEAFF | TGTGCCAGTAGTTGGCGGAACACTGAAGCTTTCTTT
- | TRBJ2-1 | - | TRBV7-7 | CASSLTSQGSEQFF | TGTGCTAGCAGCCTAACCTCACAGGGAAGTGAGCAGTTCTTC
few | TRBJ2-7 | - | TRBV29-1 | CSVVQLYEQYF | TGCAGCGTTGTTCAGCTCTACGAGCAGTACTTC
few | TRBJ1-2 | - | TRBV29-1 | CSVDGGPGGYTF | TGCAGCGTTGATGGGGGGCCCGGTGGCTACACCTTC
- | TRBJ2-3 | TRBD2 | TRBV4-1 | CASSPGAGGRDTQYF | TGCGCCAGCAGCCCCGGAGCGGGGGGGCGGGATACGCAGTATTTT
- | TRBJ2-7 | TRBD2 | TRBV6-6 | CASSWGGIMSYEQYF | TGTGCCAGCAGTTGGGGGGGGATCATGTCCTACGAGCAGTACTTC
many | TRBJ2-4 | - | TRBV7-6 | CASSLTAGQNIQYF | TGTGCCAGCAGCTTAACAGCCGGTCAAAACATTCAGTACTTC
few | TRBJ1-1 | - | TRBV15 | CATSRDPKNTEAFF | TGTGCCACCAGCAGGGACCCAAAGAACACTGAAGCTTTCTTT
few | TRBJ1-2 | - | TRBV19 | CASSTSRSGHYGYTF | TGTGCCAGTAGTACTTCTCGGTCAGGCCACTATGGCTACACCTTC
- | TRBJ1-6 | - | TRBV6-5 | CDSRLNRIYNSPLHF | TGTGACAGCCGTCTTAACAGGATCTATAATTCACCCCTCCACTTT
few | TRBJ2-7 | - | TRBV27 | CATTGPGDEQYF | TGTGCCACTACAGGCCCCGGGGACGAGCAGTACTTC
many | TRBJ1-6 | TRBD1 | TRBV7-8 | CASSLGTGDANSPLHF | TGTGCCAGCAGCCTAGGAACAGGGGACGCTAATTCACCCCTCCACTTT
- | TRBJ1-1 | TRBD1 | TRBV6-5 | CASRDRGKAEAFF | TGTGCCAGCCGAGACAGGGGGAAAGCTGAAGCTTTCTTT
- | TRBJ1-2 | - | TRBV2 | CASRARGTGYTF | TGTGCCAGCAGAGCCAGGGGTACCGGCTACACCTTC
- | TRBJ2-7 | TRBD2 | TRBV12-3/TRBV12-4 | CASSFNGLAFEQYF | TGTGCCAGCAGTTTCAACGGACTAGCTTTCGAGCAGTACTTC
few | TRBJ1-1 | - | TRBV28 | CASSQQGWGTEAFF | TGTGCCAGCAGCCAACAGGGATGGGGCACTGAAGCTTTCTTT
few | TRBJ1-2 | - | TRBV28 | CASSGGQGHIEGYTF | TGTGCCAGCAGTGGGGGTCAGGGTCATATAGAGGGCTACACCTTC
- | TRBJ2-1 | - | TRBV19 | CASSAGMEQCF | TGTGCCAGTAGTGCAGGGATGGAGCAGTGCTTC
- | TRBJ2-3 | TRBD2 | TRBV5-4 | CASSPGLAGGQADTQYF | TGTGCCAGCAGCCCGGGACTAGCGGGGGGGCAGGCAGATACGCAGTATTTT
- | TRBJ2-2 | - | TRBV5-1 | CASSLYSGNTGELFF | TGCGCCAGCAGCTTGTACTCTGGCAACACCGGGGAGCTGTTTTTT
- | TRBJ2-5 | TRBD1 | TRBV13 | CASSPRQGAETQYF | TGTGCCAGCAGCCCCCGACAGGGAGCAGAGACCCAGTACTTC
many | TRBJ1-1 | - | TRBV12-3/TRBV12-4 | CASSRETEAFF | TGTGCCAGCAGCCGTGAGACTGAAGCTTTCTTT
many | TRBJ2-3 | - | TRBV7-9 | CASSLAGSTDTQYF | TGTGCCAGCAGCTTAGCTGGCAGCACAGATACGCAGTATTTT
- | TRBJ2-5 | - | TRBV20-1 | CSARDILETQYF | TGCAGTGCTAGAGATATCTTGGAGACCCAGTACTTC
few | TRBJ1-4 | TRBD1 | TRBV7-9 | CASSMQGAGEKLFF | TGTGCCAGCAGCATGCAGGGGGCAGGTGAAAAACTGTTTTTT
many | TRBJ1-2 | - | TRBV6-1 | CASSESQVGGYTF | TGTGCCAGCAGTGAATCCCAGGTGGGAGGCTACACCTTC
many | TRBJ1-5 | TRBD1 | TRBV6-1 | CASSVTGENQPQHF | TGTGCCAGCAGCGTAACAGGGGAGAATCAGCCCCAGCATTTT
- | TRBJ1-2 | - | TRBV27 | CASSPGGRSYGYTF | TGTGCCAGCAGTCCTGGGGGGCGCAGCTATGGCTACACCTTC
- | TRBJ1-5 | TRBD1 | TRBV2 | CASSDDRDPNQPQHF | TGTGCCAGCAGTGACGACAGGGATCCCAATCAGCCCCAGCATTTT
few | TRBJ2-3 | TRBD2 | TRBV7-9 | CASSTNAGGFSTDTQYF | TGTGCCAGCAGCACTAATGCCGGGGGGTTCAGCACAGATACGCAGTATTTT
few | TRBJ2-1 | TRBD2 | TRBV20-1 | CSARATSGASSSYNEQFF | TGCAGTGCTAGAGCTACTAGCGGGGCCTCGAGCTCCTACAATGAGCAGTTCTTC
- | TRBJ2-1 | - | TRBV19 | CASSKSRVSFANEQFF | TGTGCCAGTAGTAAGAGCAGGGTTTCATTTGCCAATGAGCAGTTCTTC
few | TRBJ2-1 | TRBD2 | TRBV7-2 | CASSKSGGAIDEQFF | TGTGCCAGCAGCAAGAGCGGGGGGGCCATAGATGAGCAGTTCTTC
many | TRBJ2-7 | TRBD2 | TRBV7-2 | CASSLLAGGPGEQYF | TGTGCCAGCAGCTTATTGGCGGGGGGGCCGGGCGAGCAGTACTTC
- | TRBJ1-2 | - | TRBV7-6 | CARSLDGIYGYTF | TGTGCCAGAAGCTTAGACGGAATCTATGGCTACACCTTC
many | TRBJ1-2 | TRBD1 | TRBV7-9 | CASSQQGNNGYTF | TGTGCCAGCAGCCAACAGGGGAATAATGGCTACACCTTC
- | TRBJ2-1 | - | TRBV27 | CASSLFLGASYNEQFF | TGTGCCAGCAGTTTATTTTTGGGGGCCTCCTACAATGAGCAGTTCTTC
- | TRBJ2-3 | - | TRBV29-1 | CSVPPRDTDTQYF | TGCAGCGTTCCCCCGAGAGACACAGATACGCAGTATTTT
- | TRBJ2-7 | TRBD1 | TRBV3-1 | CASSPGTGTSRDYEQYF | TGTGCCAGCAGTCCCGGGACAGGGACCTCGAGGGACTACGAGCAGTACTTC
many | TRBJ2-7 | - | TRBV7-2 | CASSRIAQQPEQYF | TGTGCCAGCAGCCGAATCGCGCAGCAACCCGAGCAGTACTTC
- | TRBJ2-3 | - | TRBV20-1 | CSARAQHTDTQYF | TGCAGTGCTAGGGCCCAGCACACAGATACGCAGTATTTT
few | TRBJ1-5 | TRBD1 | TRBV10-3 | CAISERTGNQPQHF | TGTGCCATCAGTGAACGGACAGGGAATCAGCCCCAGCATTTT
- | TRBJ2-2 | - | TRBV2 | CASSRPNTAELFF | TGTGCCAGCAGTAGACCCAACACCGCGGAGCTGTTTTTT
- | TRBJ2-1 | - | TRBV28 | CASILTRNEQFF | TGTGCCAGCATTTTAACGAGGAATGAGCAGTTCTTC